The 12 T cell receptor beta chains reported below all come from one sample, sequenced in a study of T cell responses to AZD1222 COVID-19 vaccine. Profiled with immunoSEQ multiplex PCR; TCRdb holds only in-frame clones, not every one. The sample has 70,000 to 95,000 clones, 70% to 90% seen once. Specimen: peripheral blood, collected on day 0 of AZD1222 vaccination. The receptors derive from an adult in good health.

CDR3 loop: CASSSALMGDYGYTF. In nucleotides, the CDR3 is TGTGCCAGCAGTTCCGCTCTTATGGGCGACTATGGCTACACCTTC. The chain joins TRBV6-5 to TRBJ1-2, with D unclear. CDR1 MNHEY and CDR2 SVGAGI come from the germline V gene. V lost 4 bases to trimming and J lost 3 bases, with 15 bases between them. The CDR3 is made up of 15 amino acids.

DNA for the CDR3: TGTGCCAGCAGATCCTTAGATACGCAGTATTTT. Protein: CASRSLDTQYF. The chain carries TRBV7-9 and TRBJ2-3, with D uncertain. The CDR3 runs 11 residues. V was cut by 6 bases and J by 5 bases, with 6 bases left in between. Germline V gene data show CDR1 as SEHNR and CDR2 as FQNEAQ (reference sequence).

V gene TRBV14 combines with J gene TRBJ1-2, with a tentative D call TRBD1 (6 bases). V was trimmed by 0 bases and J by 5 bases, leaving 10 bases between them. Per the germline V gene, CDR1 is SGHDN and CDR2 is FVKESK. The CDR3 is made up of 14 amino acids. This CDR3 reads CASSQDIGGYGYTF. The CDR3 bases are TGTGCCAGCAGCCAAGATATAGGGGGATATGGCTACACCTTC.

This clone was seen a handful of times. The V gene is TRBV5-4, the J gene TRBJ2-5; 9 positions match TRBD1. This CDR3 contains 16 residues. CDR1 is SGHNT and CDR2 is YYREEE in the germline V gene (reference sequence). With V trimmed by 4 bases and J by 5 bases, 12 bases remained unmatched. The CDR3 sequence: CASSAKNRGHMETQYF. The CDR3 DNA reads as TGTGCCAGCAGCGCCAAGAACAGGGGGCATATGGAGACCCAGTACTTC.

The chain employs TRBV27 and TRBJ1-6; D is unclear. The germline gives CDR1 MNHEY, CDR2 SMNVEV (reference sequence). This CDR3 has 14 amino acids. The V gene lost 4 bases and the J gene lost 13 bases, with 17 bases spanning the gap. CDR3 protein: CASSSSGSQDPLHF. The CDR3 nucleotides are TGTGCCAGCAGTTCCTCCGGGAGTCAAGATCCCCTCCACTTT.

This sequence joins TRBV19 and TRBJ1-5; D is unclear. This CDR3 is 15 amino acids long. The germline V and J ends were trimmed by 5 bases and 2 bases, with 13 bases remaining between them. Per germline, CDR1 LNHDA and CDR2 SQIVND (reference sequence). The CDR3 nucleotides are TGTGCCAGTAGTGCTGACCCGAGGGGCAATCAGCCCCAGCATTTT. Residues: CASSADPRGNQPQHF.

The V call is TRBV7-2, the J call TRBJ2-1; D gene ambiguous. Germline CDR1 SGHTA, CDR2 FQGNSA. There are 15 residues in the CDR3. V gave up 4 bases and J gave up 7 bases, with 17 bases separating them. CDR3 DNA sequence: TGTGCCAGCAGCTCCAATGGTCTACACAGTAATGAGCAGTTCTTC. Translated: CASSSNGLHSNEQFF.

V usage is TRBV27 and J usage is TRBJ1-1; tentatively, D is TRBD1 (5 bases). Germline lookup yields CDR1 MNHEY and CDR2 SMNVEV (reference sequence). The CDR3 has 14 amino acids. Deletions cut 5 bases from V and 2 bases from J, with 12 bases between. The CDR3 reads CASSTYGGNTEAFF. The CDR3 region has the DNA TGTGCCAGCAGTACCTACGGGGGTAACACTGAAGCTTTCTTT.

The CDR3 is CASGLSSEQYF. CDR3 coding DNA: TGTGCCAGCGGATTGTCTAGCGAGCAGTACTTC. V usage is TRBV6-5 and J usage is TRBJ2-7; D not resolved. V was pared by 8 bases and J by 6 bases, with 11 bases between. CDR3 size: 11 residues. In germline, CDR1 is MNHEY, CDR2 SVGAGI.

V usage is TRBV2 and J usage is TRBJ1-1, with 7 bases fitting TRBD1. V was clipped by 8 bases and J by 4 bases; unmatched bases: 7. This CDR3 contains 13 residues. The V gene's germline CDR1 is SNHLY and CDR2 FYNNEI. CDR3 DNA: TGTGCCAGCGGAGGGGACAGATCCACTGAAGCTTTCTTT. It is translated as CASGGDRSTEAFF.

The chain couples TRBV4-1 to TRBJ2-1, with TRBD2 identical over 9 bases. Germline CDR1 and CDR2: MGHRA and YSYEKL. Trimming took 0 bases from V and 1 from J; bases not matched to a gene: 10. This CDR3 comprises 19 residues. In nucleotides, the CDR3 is TGCGCCAGCAGCCAAGATTCAAGATGGCGGGGGGGTTCCTACAATGAGCAGTTCTTC. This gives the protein CASSQDSRWRGGSYNEQFF.

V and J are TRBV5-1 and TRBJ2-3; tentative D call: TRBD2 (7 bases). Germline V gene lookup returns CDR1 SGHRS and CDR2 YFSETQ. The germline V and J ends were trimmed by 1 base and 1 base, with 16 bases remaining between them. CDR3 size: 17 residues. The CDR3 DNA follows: TGCGCCAGCAGCTTGATCGGGGGGCAGAGTGGCACAGATACGCAGTATTTT. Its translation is CASSLIGGQSGTDTQYF.